The clone carrying this T cell receptor beta chain was seen repeatedly, ten times or more. This CDR3 contains 16 residues. Per germline, CDR1 SEHNR and CDR2 FQNEAQ (reference sequence). Trimming removed 5 bases at V and 2 bases at J, with 15 bases between. The sample belongs to a study of molecular identifiers for immune sequencing clone quantification. In TCRdb, the PCR reads were re-called with MiXCR into one record per CDR3 protein. The sample shows 490,000 or so distinct CDR3 sequences, roughly a fifth of them seen only once. The sample consisted of naive CD8+ T cells from blood, with Jurkat cell RNA spiked in. Subset noted: FACS-sorted CD8+CD4-CCR7+CD45RA+ naive T cells. This TCR came from a human donor in good health. Some libraries in this study had Jurkat cell RNA spiked in. V and J are TRBV7-9 and TRBJ1-4; D unresolved. This CDR3 is CASSESLKGTNEKLFF. CDR3 nucleotides: TGTGCCAGCAGCGAGTCACTCAAGGGCACTAATGAAAAACTGTTTTTT.